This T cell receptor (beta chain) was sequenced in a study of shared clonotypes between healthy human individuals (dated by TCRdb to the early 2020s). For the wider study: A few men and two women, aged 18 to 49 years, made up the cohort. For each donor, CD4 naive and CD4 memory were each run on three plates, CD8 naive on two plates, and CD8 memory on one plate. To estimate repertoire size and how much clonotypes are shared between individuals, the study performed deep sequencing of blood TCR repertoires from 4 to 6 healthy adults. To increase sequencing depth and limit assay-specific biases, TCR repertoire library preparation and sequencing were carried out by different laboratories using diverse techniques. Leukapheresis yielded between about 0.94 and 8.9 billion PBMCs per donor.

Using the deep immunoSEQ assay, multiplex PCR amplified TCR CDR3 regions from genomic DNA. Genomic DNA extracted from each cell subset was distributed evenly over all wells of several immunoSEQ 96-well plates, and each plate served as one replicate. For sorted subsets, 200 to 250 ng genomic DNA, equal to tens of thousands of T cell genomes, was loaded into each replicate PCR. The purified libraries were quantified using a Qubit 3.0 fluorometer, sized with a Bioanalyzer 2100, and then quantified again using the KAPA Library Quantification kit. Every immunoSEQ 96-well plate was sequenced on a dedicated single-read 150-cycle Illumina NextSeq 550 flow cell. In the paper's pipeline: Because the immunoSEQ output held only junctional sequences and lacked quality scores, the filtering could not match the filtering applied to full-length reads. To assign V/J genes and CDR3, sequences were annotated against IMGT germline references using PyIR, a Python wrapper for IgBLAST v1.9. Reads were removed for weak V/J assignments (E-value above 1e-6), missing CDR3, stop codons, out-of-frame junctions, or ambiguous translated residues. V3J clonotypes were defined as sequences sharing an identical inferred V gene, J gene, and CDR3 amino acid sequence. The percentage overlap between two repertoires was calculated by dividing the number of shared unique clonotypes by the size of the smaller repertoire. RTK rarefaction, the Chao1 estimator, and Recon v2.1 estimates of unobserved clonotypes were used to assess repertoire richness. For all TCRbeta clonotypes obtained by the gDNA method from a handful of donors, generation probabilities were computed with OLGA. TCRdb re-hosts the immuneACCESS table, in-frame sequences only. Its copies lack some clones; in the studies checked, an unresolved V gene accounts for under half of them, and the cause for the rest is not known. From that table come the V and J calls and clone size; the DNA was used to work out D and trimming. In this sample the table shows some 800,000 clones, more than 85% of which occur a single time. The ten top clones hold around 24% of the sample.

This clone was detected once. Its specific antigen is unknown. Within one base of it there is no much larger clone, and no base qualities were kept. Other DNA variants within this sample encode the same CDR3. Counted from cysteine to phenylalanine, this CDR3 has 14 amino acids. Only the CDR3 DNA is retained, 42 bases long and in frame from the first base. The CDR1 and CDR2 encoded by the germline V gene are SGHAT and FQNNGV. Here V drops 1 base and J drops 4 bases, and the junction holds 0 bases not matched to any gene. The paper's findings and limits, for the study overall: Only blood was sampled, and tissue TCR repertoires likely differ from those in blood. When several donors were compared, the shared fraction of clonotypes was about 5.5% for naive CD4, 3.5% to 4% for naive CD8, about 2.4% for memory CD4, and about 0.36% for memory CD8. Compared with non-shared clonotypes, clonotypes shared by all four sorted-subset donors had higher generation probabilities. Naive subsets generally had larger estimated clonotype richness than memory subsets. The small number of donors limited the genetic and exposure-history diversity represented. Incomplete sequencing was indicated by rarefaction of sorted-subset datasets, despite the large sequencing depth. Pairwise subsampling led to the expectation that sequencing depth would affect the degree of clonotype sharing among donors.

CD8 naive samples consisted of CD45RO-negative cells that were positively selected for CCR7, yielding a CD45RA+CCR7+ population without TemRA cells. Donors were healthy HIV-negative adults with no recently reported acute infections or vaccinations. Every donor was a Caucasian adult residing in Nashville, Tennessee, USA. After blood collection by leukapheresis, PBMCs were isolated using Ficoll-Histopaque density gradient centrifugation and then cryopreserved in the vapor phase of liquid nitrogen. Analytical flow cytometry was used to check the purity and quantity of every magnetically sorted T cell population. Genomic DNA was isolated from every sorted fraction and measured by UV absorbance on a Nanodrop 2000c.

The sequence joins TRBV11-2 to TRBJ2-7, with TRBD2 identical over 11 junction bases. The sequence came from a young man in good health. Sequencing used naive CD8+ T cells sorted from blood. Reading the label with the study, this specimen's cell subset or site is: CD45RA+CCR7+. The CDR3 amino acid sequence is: CASSLGLAGYEQYF. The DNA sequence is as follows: TGTGCCAGCAGCTTAGGACTAGCGGGATACGAGCAGTACTTC. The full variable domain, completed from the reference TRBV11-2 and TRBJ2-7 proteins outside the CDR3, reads EAGVAQSPRYKIIEKRQSVAFWCNPISGHATLYWYQQILGQGPKLLIQFQNNGVVDDSQLPKDRFSAERLKGVDSTLKIQPAKLEDSAVYLCASSLGLAGYEQYFGPGTRLTVT.